The 4 T cell receptor beta chains listed next were all sequenced from one sample in a study of neoadjuvant anti-PD-1 for oral cavity cancer. Method: immunoSEQ multiplex PCR; TCRdb's copy keeps in-frame clones and lacks some. The table includes fewer than 20,000 clones, around two thirds detected once. The sample consisted of PBMCs, taken before nivolumab (anti-PD-1) treatment. The receptors derive from a person aged 35-80 years with oral cavity squamous cell carcinoma.

This chain links TRBV6-6 with TRBJ2-7; perhaps TRBD1 as D (7 bases). Between the trimmed V and J ends, which lost 5 bases and 5 bases, there was a span of 19 bases. CDR3 length: 15 amino acids. The germline gives CDR1 MNHNY, CDR2 SVGAGI (reference sequence). The CDR3 sequence: CASSPPLGRGDEQYF. The CDR3 region has the DNA TGTGCCAGCAGTCCCCCCTTGGGCAGGGGGGACGAGCAGTACTTC.

The chain's CDR3 is CASRKDSFSGNTIYF. CDR3 coding DNA: TGCGCCAGCAGGAAGGACAGCTTCTCTGGAAACACCATATATTTT. The rearrangement joins TRBV5-1 to TRBJ1-3; D possibly corresponds to TRBD1 (6 bases). The CDR3 sequence is 15 residues long. V lost 5 bases and J lost 0, with 12 bases in between. The germline gives CDR1 SGHRS, CDR2 YFSETQ.

The CDR3 nucleotides read TGTGCCAGCAGCCTGCCCACCTCTGGAAACACCATATATTTT. Translated, it gives CASSLPTSGNTIYF. This chain links TRBV7-2 with TRBJ1-3; unclear D gene. Germline assignment: CDR1 SGHTA and CDR2 FQGNSA. V was pared by 5 bases and J by 0 bases, with 8 bases between. CDR3 length equals 14 residues.

The chain carries TRBV7-6 and TRBJ2-3, with D perhaps TRBD1 (5 bases). The V gene's germline CDR1 is SGHVS and CDR2 FNYEAQ. This CDR3 spans 14 amino acids. V was clipped by 5 bases and J by 0 bases, with 9 bases between them. CDR3 protein: CASSPDRSTDTQYF. The DNA for the CDR3 is TGTGCCAGCAGCCCCGACAGAAGCACAGATACGCAGTATTTT.